The T cell receptor (beta chain) described here comes from a study of blood T cell repertoires in COVID-19. Study-wide context: The origin of the acute and convalescent COVID-19 samples was the United States, Italy and Spain. PBMCs, B-cell-depleted T cells, or T cells were the source of the cDNA or gDNA that made up the material.

Germline V gives CDR1 SGHTA, CDR2 FQGNSA. V gave up 6 bases and J gave up 5 bases; unmatched junction bases: 12. The CDR3 has 15 residues. In the authors' methods: Reference gene primers were amplified, and this amplification served to estimate nucleated cell counts. Sequencing was performed with immunoSEQ multiplex PCR; in TCRdb, only in-frame clones are kept and a portion is missing. That table supplies the V and J calls and clone size; D and trimming were determined from the DNA. Of over 35,000 clones listed, 75% to 90% are singletons. The chain joins TRBV7-2 to TRBJ1-1, with 7 bases fitting TRBD1. The origin of this receptor is a man in his fifties or sixties with acute or convalescent COVID-19. What was sequenced was peripheral blood. The CDR3 sequence is CASRSRGARETEAFF. The CDR3 DNA follows: TGTGCCAGCAGATCCAGGGGGGCCCGGGAGACTGAAGCTTTCTTT.